The clone carrying this T cell receptor beta chain was seen repeatedly, ten times or more. Antigen specificity is unknown. This entry is derived from a study of regulatory T cells in long-lasting Graves disease. Study-level findings and limits: What was studied was peripheral blood only, and not thyroid tissue. Persistent disease was associated with favored TRBV28 usage and with favored use of TRBJ1-2 and TRBJ2-5.

To make TCR beta libraries, researchers used iRepertoire HTBI primers and Arm-PCR of CDR3 regions. TCRdb used MiXCR to reprocess the multiplex PCR reads, holding one entry per CDR3 protein. This table has fewer than 400,000 distinct CDR3 sequences, 18% appearing once. The CDR3 consists of 20 residues. Unmatched junction bases numbered 18, after V lost 3 bases and J lost 0 bases. The time point was: newly diagnosed GD, antithyroid drugs for less than 3 months. RNA isolated from PBMCs was used to make the TCR library. The chain joins TRBV12-3 or TRBV12-4 to TRBJ2-3; 7 bases fit TRBD2. The TCR comes from a female donor with Graves disease. The specimen was peripheral blood mononuclear cells (PBMCs), collected at new diagnosis, from a patient treated with antithyroid drugs. The CDR3 DNA sequence: TGTGCCAGCAGTTTTTGGGGCGGCCGGGAGGTGGCTCCTAGCACAGATACGCAGTATTTT. This translates into CASSFWGGREVAPSTDTQYF.